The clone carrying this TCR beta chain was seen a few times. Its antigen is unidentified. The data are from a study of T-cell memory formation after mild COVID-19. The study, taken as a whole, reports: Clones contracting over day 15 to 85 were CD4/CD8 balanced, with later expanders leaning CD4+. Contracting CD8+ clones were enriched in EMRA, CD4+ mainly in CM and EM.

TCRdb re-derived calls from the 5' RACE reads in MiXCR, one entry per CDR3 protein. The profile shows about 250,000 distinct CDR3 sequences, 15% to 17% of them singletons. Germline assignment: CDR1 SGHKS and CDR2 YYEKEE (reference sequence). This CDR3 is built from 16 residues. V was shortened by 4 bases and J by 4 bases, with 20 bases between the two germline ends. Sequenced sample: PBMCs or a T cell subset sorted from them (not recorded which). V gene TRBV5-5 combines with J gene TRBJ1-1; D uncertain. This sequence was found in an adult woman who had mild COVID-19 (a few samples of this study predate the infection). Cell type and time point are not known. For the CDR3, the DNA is TGTGCCAGCAGCGTACTAGGTGGGTCGGAGGGCACTGAAGCTTTCTTT. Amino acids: CASSVLGGSEGTEAFF. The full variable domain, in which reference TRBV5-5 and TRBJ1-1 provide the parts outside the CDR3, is DAGVTQSPTHLIKTRGQQVTLRCSPISGHKSVSWYQQVLGQGPQFIFQYYEKEERGRGNFPDRFSARQFPNYSSELNVNALLLGDSALYLCASSVLGGSEGTEAFFGQGTRLTVV.